Given below is one T cell receptor (beta chain) in context. Germline-derived CDR1 and CDR2 are SGHTA and FQGNSA. The length of the CDR3 is 13 residues. The ends were cut back, 1 base at V and 4 bases at J, with 8 bases in the middle. The sample originates from a study of blood T cell repertoires in COVID-19. At the level of the study: T cells, B-cell-depleted T cells, or PBMCs supplied cDNA or gDNA.

Per the study methods: Estimation of nucleated cell counts was performed using reference gene primer amplification. The protocol was immunoSEQ multiplex PCR, while the TCRdb copy is restricted to in-frame clones and leaves out a portion. D and trimming were read from the DNA, whereas the V and J calls and clone size are those reported in that table. The table shows approximately 26,000 clones, with about 90% occurring only once. J is TRBJ2-7 and V is TRBV7-2; D unresolved. Sequencing input: peripheral blood. The receptor's source is a woman aged 55 to 70 with active COVID-19. The CDR3 reads CASSLGRDYEQYF. The CDR3 bases are TGTGCCAGCAGCTTAGGCCGCGATTACGAGCAGTACTTC.